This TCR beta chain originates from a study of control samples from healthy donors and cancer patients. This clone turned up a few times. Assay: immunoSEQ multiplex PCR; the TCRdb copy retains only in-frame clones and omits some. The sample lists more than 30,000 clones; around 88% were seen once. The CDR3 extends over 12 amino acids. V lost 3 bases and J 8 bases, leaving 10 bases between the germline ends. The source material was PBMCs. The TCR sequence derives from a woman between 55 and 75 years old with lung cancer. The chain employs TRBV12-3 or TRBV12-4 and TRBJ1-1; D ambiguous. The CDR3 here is CASSFRRQEAFF. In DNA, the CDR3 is TGTGCCAGCAGTTTCCGACGGCAAGAAGCTTTCTTT.